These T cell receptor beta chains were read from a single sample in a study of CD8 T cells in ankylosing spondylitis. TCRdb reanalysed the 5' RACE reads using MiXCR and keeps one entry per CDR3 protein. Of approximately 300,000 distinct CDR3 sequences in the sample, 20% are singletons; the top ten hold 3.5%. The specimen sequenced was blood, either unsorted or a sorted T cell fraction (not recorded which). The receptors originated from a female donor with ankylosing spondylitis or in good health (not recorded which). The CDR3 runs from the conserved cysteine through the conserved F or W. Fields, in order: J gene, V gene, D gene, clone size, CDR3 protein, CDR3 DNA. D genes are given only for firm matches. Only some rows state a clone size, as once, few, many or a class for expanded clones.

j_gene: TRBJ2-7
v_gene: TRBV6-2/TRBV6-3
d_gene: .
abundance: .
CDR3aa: CASSAISYEQYF
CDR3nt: TGTGCCTCGTCAGCTATCTCCTACGAGCAGTACTTC

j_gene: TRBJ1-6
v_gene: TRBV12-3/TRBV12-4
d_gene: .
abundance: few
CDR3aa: CASRTVDNSPLHF
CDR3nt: TGTGCCAGCCGGACGGTTGATAATTCACCCCTCCACTTT

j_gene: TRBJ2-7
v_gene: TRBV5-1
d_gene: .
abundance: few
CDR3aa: CASSLRQGQDEQYF
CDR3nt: TGCGCCAGCAGCCTGAGGCAGGGGCAGGACGAGCAGTACTTC

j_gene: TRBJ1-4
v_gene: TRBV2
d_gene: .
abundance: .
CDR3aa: CASSSPGGANEKLFF
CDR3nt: TGTGCCAGCAGTTCCCCAGGAGGCGCTAATGAAAAACTGTTTTTT

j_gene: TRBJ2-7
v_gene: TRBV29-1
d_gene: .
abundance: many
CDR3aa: CSVASLAVGYEQYF
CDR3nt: TGCAGCGTTGCGTCACTAGCAGTTGGGTACGAGCAGTACTTC

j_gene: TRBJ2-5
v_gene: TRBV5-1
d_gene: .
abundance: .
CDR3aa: CASSLSGLPREETQYF
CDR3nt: TGCGCCAGCAGCCTCTCTGGACTACCCAGGGAAGAGACCCAGTACTTC

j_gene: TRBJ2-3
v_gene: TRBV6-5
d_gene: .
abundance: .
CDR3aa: CASSGSGGTQYF
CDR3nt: TGTGCCAGCAGTGGTAGTGGGGGTACGCAGTATTTT

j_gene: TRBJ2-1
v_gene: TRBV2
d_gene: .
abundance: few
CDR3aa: CASSVGNYNEQFF
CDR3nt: TGTGCCAGCAGTGTGGGCAACTACAATGAGCAGTTCTTC

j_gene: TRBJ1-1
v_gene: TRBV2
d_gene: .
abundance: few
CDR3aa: CASTAKSWDTEAFF
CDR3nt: TGTGCCAGCACCGCAAAGAGCTGGGACACTGAAGCTTTCTTT

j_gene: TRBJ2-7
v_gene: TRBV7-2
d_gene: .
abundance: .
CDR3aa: CASSLDPQAPPSF
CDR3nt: TGTGCCAGCAGCTTAGACCCACAGGCACCTCCTTCCTTC

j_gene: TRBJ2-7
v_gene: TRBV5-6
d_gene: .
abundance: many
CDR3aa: CASSLHAGTYEQYF
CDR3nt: TGTGCCAGCAGCTTACACGCAGGTACCTACGAGCAGTACTTC

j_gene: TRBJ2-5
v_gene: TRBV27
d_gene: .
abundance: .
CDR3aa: CASRDTVEETQYF
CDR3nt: TGTGCCAGCAGAGACACGGTTGAAGAGACCCAGTACTTC

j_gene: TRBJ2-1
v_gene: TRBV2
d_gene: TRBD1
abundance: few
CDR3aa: CASSEERQGSFF
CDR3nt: TGTGCCAGCAGCGAGGAGAGACAGGGGTCGTTCTTC

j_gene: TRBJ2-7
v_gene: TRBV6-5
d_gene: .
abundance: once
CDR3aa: CASSYGWEDEQYF
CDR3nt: TGTGCCAGCAGTTACGGGTGGGAGGACGAGCAGTACTTC

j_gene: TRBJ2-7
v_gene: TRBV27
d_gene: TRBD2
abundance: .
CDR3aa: CASSQGTSGRWEQYF
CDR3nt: TGTGCCAGCAGTCAAGGGACTAGCGGGAGGTGGGAGCAGTACTTC

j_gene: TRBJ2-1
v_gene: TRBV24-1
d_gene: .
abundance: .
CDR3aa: CATSSSGDNEQFF
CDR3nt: TGTGCCACCAGTTCGAGCGGAGACAATGAGCAGTTCTTC

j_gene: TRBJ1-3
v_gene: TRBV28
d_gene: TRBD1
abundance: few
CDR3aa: CASSLRRTRGRNLDTIYF
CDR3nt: TGTGCCAGCAGTTTAAGACGAACCAGGGGGCGCAACCTTGACACCATATATTTT

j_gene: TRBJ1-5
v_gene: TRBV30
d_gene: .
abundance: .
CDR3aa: CAWSWGGSNQPQHF
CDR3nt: TGTGCCTGGAGTTGGGGAGGAAGCAATCAGCCCCAGCATTTT

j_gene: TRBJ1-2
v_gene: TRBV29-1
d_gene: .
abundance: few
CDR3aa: CSVPVLGANYGYTF
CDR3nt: TGCAGCGTTCCAGTTTTGGGGGCCAACTATGGCTACACCTTC

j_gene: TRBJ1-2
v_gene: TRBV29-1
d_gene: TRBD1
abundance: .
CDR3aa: CSVETGGDNYGYTF
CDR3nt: TGCAGCGTCGAAACAGGGGGGGATAACTATGGCTACACCTTC

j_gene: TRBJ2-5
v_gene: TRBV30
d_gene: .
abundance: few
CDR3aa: CAWSKGETQYF
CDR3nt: TGTGCCTGGTCCAAGGGGGAGACCCAGTACTTC

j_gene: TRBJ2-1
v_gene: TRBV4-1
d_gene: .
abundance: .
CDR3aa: CASSQGPQRDEQFF
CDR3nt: TGCGCCAGCAGCCAAGGCCCCCAGAGGGACGAGCAGTTCTTC

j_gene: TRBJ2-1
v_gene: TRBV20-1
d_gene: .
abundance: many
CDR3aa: CSARDTLYREQFF
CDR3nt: TGCAGTGCTCGGGACACTCTGTATAGGGAGCAGTTCTTC

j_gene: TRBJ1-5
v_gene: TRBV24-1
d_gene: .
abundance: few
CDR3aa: CATSDGRIGQPQHF
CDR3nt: TGTGCCACCAGTGATGGGAGAATCGGGCAGCCCCAGCATTTT

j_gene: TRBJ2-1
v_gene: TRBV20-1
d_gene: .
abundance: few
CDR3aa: CSALLLNEQFF
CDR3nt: TGCAGTGCTTTACTCTTAAATGAGCAGTTCTTC

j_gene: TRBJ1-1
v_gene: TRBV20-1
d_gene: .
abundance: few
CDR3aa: CSAPKIVLGTEAFF
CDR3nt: TGCAGTGCTCCAAAAATTGTTTTGGGGACTGAAGCTTTCTTT

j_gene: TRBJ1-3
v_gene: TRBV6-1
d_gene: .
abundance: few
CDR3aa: CASSSGTSGNTIYF
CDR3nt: TGTGCCAGCAGCTCCGGGACTTCAGGAAACACCATATATTTT

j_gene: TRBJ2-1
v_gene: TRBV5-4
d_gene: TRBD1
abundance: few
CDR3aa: CASSPETGGMSYNEQFF
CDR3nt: TGTGCCAGCAGCCCTGAGACAGGGGGCATGTCCTACAATGAGCAGTTCTTC

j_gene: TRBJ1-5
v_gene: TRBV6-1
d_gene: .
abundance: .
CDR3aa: CASIPGRNNQPQHF
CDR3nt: TGTGCCAGCATCCCGGGACGGAACAATCAGCCCCAGCATTTT